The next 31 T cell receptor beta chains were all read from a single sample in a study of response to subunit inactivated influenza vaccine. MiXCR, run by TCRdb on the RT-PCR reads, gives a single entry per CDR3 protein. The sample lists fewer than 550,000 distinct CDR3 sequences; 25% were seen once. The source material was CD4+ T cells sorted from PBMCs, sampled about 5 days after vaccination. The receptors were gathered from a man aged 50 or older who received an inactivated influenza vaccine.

This chain's CDR3 is CASSPAGRSQAFF. The CDR3 DNA reads TGTGCCAGCAGCCCGGCGGGGAGGTCTCAAGCTTTCTTT. The chain couples TRBV7-9 to TRBJ1-1; D is undetermined. This CDR3 has 13 residues. Germline lookup yields CDR1 SEHNR and CDR2 FQNEAQ (reference sequence). The V gene lost 5 bases and the J gene lost 9 bases, with 16 bases spanning the gap.

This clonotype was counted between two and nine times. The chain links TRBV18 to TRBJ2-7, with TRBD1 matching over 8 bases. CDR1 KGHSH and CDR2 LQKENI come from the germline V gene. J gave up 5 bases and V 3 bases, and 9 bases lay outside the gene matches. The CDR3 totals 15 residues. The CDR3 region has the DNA TGTGCCAGCTCACCCCGGGGACAGGCGAAACACGAGCAGTACTTC. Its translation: CASSPRGQAKHEQYF.

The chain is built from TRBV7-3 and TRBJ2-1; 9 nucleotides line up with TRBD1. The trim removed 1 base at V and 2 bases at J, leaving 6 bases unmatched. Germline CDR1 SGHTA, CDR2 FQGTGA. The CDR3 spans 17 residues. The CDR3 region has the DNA TGTGCCAGCAGCTTAATTGGGGACAGGGTTACCTACAATGAGCAGTTCTTC. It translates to CASSLIGDRVTYNEQFF.

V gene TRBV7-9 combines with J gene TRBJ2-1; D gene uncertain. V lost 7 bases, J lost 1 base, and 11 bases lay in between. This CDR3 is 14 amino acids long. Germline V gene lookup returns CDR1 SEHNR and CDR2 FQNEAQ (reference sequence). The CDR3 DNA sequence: TGTGCCAGCAATGGGCAGGATTCCTACAATGAGCAGTTCTTC. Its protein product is CASNGQDSYNEQFF.

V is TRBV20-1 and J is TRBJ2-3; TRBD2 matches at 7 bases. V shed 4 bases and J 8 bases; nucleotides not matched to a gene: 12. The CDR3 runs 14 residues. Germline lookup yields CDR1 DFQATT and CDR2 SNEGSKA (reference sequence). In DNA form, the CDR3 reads TGCAGTGCTATCTCTAGCGTGAGGGAGGGTACGCAGTATTTT. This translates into CSAISSVREGTQYF.

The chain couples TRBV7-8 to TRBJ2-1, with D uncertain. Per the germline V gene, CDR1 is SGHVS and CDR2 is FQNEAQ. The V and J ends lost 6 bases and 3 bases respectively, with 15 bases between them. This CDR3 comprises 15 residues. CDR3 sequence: CASSFRKKGYNEQFF. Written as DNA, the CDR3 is TGTGCCAGCAGTTTCCGGAAGAAGGGCTACAATGAGCAGTTCTTC.

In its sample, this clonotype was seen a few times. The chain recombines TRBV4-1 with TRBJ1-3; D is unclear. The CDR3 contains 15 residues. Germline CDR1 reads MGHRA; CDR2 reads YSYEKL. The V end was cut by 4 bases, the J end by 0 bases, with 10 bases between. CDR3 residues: CASSRLQGSGNTIYF. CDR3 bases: TGCGCCAGCAGCCGACTTCAAGGCTCTGGAAACACCATATATTTT.

CDR3 in amino acids: CASSQGGSRSEAFF. The CDR3, as DNA: TGTGCCAGCAGCCAAGGAGGGTCTCGATCTGAAGCTTTCTTT. The V gene is TRBV3-1, the J gene TRBJ1-1; D is unclear. In germline, CDR1 is LGHDT, CDR2 YNNKEL (reference sequence). Trimming cost V 1 base and J 6 bases, with 12 bases left between them. This CDR3 region has 14 residues.

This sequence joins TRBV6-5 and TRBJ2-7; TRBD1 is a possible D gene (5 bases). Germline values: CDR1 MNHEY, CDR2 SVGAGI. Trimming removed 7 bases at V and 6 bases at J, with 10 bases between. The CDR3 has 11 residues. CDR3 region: CASTGIGEQYF. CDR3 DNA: TGTGCCAGCACAGGGATAGGCGAGCAGTACTTC.

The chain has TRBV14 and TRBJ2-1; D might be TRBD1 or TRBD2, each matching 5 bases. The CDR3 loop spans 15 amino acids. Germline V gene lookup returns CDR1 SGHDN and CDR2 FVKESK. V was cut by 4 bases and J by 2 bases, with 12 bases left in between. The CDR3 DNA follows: TGTGCCAGCAGCCGGGACCTAGGGCCCTACAATGAGCAGTTCTTC. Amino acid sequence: CASSRDLGPYNEQFF.

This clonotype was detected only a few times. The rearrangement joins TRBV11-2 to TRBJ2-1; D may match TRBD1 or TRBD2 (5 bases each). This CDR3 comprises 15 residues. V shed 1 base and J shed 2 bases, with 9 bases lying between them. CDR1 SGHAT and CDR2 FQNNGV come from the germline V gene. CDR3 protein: CASSLVRGAYNEQFF. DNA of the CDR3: TGTGCCAGCAGCTTAGTGAGGGGCGCCTACAATGAGCAGTTCTTC.

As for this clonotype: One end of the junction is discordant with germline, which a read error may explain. The CDR3 nucleotides are TGTGCCCGCAGTTTAGAGGTCACTAGCGGGGGGGAGTTCACTGAGCAGTTCTTC. Protein: CARSLEVTSGGEFTEQFF. The V gene is TRBV6-8, the J gene TRBJ2-1, with TRBD2 matching over 13 bases. Germline CDR1 is MNHGY and CDR2 is SAAAGT. The CDR3 contains 18 residues.

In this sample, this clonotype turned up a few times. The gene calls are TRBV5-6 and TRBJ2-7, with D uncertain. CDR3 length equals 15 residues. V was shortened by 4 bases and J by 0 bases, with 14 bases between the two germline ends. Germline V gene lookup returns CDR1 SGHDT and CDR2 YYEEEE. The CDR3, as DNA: TGTGCCAGCAGCGGAACGACACTCAGCTCCTACGAGCAGTACTTC. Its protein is CASSGTTLSSYEQYF.

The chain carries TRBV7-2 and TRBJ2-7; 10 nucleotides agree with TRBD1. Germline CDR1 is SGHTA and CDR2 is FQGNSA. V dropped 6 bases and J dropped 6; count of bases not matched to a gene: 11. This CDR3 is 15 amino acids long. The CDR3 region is CASRRGQGRRTEQYF. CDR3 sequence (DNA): TGTGCCAGCAGGAGGGGACAGGGGCGGCGAACCGAGCAGTACTTC.

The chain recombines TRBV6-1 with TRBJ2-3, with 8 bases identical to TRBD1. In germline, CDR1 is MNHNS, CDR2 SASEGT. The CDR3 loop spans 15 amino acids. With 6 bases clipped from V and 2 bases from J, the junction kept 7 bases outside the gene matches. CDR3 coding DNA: TGTGCCAGCAGGAGGGGACAGGCTATCACAGATACGCAGTATTTT. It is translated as CASRRGQAITDTQYF.

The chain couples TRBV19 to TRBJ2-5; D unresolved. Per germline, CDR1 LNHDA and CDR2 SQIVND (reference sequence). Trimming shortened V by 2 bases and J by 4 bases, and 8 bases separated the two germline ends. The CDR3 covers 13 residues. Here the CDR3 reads CASSISVGETQYF. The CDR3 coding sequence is TGTGCCAGTAGTATAAGCGTGGGAGAGACCCAGTACTTC.

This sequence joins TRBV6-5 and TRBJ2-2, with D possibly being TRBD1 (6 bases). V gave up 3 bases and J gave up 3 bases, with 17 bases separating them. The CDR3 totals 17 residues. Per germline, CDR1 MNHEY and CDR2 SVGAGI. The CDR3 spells CASSYGFRGRDTGELFF. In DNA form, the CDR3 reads TGTGCCAGCAGTTATGGGTTCAGGGGTCGGGACACCGGGGAGCTGTTTTTT.

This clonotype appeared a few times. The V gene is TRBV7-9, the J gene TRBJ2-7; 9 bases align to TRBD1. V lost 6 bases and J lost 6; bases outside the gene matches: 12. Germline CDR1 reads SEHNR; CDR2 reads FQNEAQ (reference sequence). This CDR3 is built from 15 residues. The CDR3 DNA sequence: TGTGCCAGCAGGCACACACAGGGGGCGAGTTCCGAGCAGTACTTC. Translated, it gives CASRHTQGASSEQYF.

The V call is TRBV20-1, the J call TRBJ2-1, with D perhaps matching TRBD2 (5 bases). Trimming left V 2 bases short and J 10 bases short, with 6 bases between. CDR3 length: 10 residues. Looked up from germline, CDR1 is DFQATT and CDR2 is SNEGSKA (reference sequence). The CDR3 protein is CSARWEEQFF. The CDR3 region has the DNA TGCAGTGCTAGATGGGAGGAGCAGTTCTTC.

The DNA of the CDR3 is TGCAGTGCGACCGGGACTAGCGGGAGGGCCGCAGATACGCAGTATTTT. Its protein product is CSATGTSGRAADTQYF. The chain combines TRBV20-1 with TRBJ2-3; 16 nucleotides align to TRBD2. CDR1 is DFQATT and CDR2 is SNEGSKA in the germline V gene (reference sequence). The ends lost 6 bases at V and 4 bases at J; junction bases unmatched: 7. The CDR3 loop spans 16 amino acids.

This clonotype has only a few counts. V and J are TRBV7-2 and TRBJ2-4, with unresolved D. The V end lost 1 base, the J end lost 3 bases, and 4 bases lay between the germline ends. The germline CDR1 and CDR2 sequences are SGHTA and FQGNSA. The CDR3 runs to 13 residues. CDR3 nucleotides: TGTGCCAGCAGCTTAGACCTCAAAAACATTCAGTACTTC. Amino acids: CASSLDLKNIQYF.

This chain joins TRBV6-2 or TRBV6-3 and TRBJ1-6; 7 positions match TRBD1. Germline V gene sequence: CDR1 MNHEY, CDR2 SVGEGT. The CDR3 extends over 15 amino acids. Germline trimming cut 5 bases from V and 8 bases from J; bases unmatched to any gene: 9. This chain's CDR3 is CASSDPGTAHSPLHF. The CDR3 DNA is TGTGCCAGCAGTGATCCCGGGACAGCTCATTCACCCCTCCACTTT.

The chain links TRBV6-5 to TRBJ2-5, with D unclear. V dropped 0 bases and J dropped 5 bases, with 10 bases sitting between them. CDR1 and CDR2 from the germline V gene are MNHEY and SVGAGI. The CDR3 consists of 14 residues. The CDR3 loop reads CASSYSYVSETQYF. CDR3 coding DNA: TGTGCCAGCAGTTACTCTTATGTTTCGGAGACCCAGTACTTC.

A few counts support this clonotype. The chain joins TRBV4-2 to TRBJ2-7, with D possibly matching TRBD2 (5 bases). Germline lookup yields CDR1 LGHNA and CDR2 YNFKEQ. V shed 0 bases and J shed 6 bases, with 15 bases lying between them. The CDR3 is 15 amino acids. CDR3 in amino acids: CASSQELLGGLEQYF. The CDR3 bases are TGTGCCAGCAGCCAAGAACTCCTTGGCGGGCTCGAGCAGTACTTC.

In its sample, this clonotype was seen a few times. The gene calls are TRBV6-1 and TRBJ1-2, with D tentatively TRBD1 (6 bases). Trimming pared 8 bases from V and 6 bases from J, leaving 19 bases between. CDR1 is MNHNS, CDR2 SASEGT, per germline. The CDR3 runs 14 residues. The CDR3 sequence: CASQGSILSNGYTF. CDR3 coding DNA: TGTGCCAGCCAGGGGTCCATCCTTTCAAATGGCTACACCTTC.

The CDR3 DNA sequence: TGTGCCAGCACGACAGGGAACACCGGGGAGCTGTTTTTT. As protein: CASTTGNTGELFF. The chain has TRBV6-2 or TRBV6-3 and TRBJ2-2; a weak D match, TRBD1 (6 bases). CDR3 size: 13 residues. Trimming removed 7 bases from V and 1 base from J, with 7 bases in between. The germline V gene encodes CDR1 MNHEY and CDR2 SVGEGT.

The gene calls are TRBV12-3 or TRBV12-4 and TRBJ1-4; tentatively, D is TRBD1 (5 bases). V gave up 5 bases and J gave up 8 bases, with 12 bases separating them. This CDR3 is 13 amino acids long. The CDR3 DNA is TGTGCCAGCAGTCGCAGGGAGGGGGAAAAACTGTTTTTT. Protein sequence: CASSRREGEKLFF.

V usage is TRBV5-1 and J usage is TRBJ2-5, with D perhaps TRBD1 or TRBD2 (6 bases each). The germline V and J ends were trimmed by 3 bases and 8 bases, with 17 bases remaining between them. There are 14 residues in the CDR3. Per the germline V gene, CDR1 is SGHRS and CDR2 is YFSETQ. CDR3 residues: CASSSDRPRDTQYF. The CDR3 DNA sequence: TGCGCCAGCAGCTCCGACAGGCCGCGGGATACCCAGTACTTC.

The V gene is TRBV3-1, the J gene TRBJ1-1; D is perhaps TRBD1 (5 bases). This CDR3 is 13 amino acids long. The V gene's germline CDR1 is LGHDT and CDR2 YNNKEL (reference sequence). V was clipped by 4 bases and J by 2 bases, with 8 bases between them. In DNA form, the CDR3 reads TGTGCCAGCAGCCTCCGGGACAACACTGAAGCTTTCTTT. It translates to CASSLRDNTEAFF.

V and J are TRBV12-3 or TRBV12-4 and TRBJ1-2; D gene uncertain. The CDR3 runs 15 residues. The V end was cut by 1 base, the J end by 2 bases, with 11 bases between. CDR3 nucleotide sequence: TGTGCCAGCAGTTTAGTTCCGGGGTCCAACTATGGCTACACCTTC. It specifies CASSLVPGSNYGYTF.

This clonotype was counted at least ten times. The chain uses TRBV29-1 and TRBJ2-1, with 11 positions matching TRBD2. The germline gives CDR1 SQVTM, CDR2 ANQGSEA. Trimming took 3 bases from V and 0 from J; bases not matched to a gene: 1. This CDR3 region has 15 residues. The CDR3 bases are TGCAGCGTTGAGGGGACTAGCGGCTCCTACAATGAGCAGTTCTTC. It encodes CSVEGTSGSYNEQFF.